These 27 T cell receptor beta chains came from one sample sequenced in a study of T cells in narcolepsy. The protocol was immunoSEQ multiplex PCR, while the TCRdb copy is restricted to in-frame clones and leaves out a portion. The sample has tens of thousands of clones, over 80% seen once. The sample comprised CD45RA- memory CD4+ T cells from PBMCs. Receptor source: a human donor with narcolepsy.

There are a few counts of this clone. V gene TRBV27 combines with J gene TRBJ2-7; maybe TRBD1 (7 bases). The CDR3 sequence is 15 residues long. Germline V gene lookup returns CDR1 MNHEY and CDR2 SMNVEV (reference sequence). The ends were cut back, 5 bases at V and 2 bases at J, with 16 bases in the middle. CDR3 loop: CASSGRDSLTYEQYF. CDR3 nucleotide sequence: TGTGCCAGCAGTGGGCGGGACAGTCTGACCTACGAGCAGTACTTC.

Here the CDR3 reads CAIQRTGGPPSTDTQYF. In DNA form, the CDR3 reads TGTGCCATCCAACGGACAGGGGGACCACCTAGCACAGATACGCAGTATTTT. This chain links TRBV10-3 with TRBJ2-3, with 10 nucleotides matching TRBD1. Germline V gives CDR1 ENHRY, CDR2 SYGVKD. This CDR3 has 17 residues. V shed 8 bases and J 0 bases; nucleotides not matched to a gene: 11.

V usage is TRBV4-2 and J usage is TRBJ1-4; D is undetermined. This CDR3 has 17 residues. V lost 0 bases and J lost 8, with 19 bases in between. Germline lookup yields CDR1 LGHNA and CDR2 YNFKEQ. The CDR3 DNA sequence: TGTGCCAGCAGCCAAGAGCTTGGAGTTCGGGGAGAGGAAAAACTGTTTTTT. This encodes CASSQELGVRGEEKLFF.

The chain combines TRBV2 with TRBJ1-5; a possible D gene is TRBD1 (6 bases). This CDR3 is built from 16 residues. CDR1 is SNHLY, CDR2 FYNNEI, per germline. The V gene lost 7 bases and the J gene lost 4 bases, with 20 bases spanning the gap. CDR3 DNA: TGTGCCAGCAAGTTGGGGACCTCAGGGGCTAATCAGCCCCAGCATTTT. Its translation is CASKLGTSGANQPQHF. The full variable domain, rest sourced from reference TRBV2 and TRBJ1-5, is EPEVTQTPSHQVTQMGQEVILRCVPISNHLYFYWYRQILGQKVEFLVSFYNNEISEKSEIFDDQFSVERPDGSNFTLKIRSTKLEDSAMYFCASKLGTSGANQPQHFGDGTRLSIL.

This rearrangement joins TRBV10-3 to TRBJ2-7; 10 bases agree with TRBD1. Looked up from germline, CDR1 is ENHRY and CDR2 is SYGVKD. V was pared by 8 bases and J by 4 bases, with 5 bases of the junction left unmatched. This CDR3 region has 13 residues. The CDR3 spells CAILRDRGYEQYF. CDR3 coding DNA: TGTGCCATCTTACGGGACAGGGGATACGAGCAGTACTTC.

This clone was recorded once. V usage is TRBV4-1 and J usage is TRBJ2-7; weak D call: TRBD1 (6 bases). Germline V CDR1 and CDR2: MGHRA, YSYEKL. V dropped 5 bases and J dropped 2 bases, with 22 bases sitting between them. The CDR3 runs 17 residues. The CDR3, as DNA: TGCGCCAGCAGCAAGGACACGCGGACAGAGCCAACCTACGAGCAGTACTTC. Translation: CASSKDTRTEPTYEQYF.

The CDR3, as DNA: TGTGCCAGTAGTTCACGGACAGGGAATAGCAATCAGCCCCAGCATTTT. It encodes CASSSRTGNSNQPQHF. The J gene is TRBJ1-5, the V gene TRBV19; 8 nucleotides agree with TRBD1. J was trimmed by 0 bases and V by 5 bases; bases with no gene match: 6. The CDR3 extends over 16 amino acids. Germline assignment: CDR1 LNHDA and CDR2 SQIVND (reference sequence).

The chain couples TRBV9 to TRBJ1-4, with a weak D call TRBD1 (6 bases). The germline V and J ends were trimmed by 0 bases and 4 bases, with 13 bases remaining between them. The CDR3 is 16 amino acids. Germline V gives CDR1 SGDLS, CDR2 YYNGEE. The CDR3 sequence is CASSVASGQINEKLFF. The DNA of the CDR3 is TGTGCCAGCAGCGTAGCTAGTGGACAGATTAATGAAAAACTGTTTTTT.

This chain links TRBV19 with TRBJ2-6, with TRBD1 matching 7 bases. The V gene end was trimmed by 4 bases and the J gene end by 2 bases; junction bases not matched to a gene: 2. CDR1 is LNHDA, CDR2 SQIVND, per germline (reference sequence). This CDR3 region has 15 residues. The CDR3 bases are TGTGCCAGTAGTACCACAGGGGCTGGGGCCAACGTCCTGACTTTC. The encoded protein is CASSTTGAGANVLTF.

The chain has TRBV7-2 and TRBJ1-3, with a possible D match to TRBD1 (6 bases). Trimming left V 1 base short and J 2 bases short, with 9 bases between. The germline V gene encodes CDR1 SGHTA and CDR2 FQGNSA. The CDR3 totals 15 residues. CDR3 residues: CASSLGGGPGNTIYF. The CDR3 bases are TGTGCCAGCAGCTTAGGAGGGGGTCCTGGAAACACCATATATTTT.

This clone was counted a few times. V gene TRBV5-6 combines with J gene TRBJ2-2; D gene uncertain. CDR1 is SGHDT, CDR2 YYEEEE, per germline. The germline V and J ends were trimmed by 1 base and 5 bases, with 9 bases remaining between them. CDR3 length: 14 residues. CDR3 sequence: CASSLFADTGELFF. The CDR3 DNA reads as TGTGCCAGCAGCTTGTTTGCGGATACCGGGGAGCTGTTTTTT.

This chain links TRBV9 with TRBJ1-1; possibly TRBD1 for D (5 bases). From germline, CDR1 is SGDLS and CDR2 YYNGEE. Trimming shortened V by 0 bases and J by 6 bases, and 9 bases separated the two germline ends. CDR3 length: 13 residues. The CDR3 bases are TGTGCCAGCAGCGTAGCAGGGCACCCTGAAGCTTTCTTT. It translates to CASSVAGHPEAFF.

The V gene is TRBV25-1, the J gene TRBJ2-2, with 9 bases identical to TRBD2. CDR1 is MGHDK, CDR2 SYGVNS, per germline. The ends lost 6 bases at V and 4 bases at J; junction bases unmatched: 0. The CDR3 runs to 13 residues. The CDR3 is CASRRGGTGELFF. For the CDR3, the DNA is TGTGCCAGCAGGCGGGGGGGCACCGGGGAGCTGTTTTTT.

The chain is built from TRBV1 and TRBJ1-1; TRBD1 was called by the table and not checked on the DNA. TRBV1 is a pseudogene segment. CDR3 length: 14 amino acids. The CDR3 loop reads CTSTVQGKLTEAFF. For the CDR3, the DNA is TGCACCAGCACCGTACAGGGGAAATTGACTGAAGCTTTCTTT.

The chain's CDR3 is CASSRGAVNEKLFF. The CDR3 nucleotides are TGTGCCAGCAGCCGGGGGGCAGTTAATGAAAAACTGTTTTTT. This chain connects TRBV6-5 to TRBJ1-4; D is possibly TRBD1 (6 bases). Trimming left V 6 bases short and J 4 bases short, with 12 bases between. Germline V lookup: CDR1 MNHEY, CDR2 SVGAGI. The CDR3 runs to 14 residues.

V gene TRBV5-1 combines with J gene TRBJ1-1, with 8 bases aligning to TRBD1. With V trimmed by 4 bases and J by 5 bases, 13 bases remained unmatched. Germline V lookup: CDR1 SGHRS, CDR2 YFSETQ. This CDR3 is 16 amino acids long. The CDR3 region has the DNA TGCGCCAGCAGCCCCCGCCCCACAGGGGGGAATACTGAAGCTTTCTTT. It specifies CASSPRPTGGNTEAFF.

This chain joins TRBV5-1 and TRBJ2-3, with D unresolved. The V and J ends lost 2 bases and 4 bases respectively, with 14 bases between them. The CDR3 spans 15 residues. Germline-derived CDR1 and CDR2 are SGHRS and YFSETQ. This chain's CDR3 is CASSFNGRIADTQYF. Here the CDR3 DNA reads TGCGCCAGCAGCTTTAACGGTCGGATCGCAGATACGCAGTATTTT.

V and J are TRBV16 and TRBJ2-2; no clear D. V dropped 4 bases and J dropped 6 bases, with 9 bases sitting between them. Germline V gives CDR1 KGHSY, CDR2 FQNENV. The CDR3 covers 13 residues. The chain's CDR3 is CASSPLQAGELFF. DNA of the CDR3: TGTGCCAGCAGCCCTCTGCAGGCCGGGGAGCTGTTTTTT. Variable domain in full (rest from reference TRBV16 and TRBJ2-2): GEEVAQTPKHLVRGEGQKAKLYCAPIKGHSYVFWYQQVLKNEFKFLISFQNENVFDETGMPKERFSAKCLPNSPCSLEIQATKLEDSAVYFCASSPLQAGELFFGEGSRLTVL.

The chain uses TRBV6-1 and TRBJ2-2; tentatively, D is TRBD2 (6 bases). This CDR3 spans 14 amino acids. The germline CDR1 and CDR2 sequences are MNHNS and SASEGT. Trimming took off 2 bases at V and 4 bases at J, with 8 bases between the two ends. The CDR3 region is CASSESGVTGELFF. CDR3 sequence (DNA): TGTGCCAGCAGTGAATCGGGGGTCACCGGGGAGCTGTTTTTT.

CDR3 sequence reads: CASKNPGDGELFF. The CDR3 DNA reads TGCGCCAGCAAGAACCCCGGGGACGGGGAGCTGTTTTTT. The chain links TRBV5-1 to TRBJ2-2, with D possibly matching TRBD2 (5 bases). CDR1 is SGHRS and CDR2 is YFSETQ in the germline V gene. Trimming removed 6 bases at V and 7 bases at J, with 13 bases between. The CDR3 spans 13 residues.

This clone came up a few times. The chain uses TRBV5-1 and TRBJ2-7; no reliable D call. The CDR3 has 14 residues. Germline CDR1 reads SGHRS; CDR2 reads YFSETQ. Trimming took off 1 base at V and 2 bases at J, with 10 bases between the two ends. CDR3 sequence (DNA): TGCGCCAGCAGCTTGCGGTCAGACACCTACGAGCAGTACTTC. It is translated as CASSLRSDTYEQYF.

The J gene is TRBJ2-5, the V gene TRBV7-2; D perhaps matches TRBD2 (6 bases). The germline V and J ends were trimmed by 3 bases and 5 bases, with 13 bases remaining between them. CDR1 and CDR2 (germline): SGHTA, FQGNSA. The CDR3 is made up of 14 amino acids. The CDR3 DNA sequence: TGTGCCAGCAGCTTGGGACTGGGTAGGGAGACCCAGTACTTC. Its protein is CASSLGLGRETQYF. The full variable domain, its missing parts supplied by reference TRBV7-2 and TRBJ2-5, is GAGVSQSPSNKVTEKGKDVELRCDPISGHTALYWYRQSLGQGLEFLIYFQGNSAPDKSGLPSDRFSAERTGGSVSTLTIQRTQQEDSAVYLCASSLGLGRETQYFGPGTRLLVL.

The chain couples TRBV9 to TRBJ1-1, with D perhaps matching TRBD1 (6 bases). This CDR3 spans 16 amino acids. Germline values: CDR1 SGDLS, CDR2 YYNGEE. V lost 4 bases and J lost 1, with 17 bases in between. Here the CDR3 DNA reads TGTGCCAGCAGCCCCCTGGTTTCGGGACAGAACACTGAAGCTTTCTTT. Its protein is CASSPLVSGQNTEAFF.

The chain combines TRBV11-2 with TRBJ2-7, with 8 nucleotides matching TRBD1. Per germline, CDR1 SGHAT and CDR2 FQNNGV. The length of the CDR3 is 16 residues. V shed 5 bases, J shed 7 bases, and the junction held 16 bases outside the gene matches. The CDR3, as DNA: TGTGCCAGCAGCGTTCTACAGGGGGTGGTTTTGTCGGAGCAGTACTTC. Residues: CASSVLQGVVLSEQYF.

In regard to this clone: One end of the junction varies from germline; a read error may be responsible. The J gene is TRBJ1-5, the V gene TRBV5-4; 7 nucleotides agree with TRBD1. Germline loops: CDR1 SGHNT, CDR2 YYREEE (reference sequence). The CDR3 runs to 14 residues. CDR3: CASSFWGQSQPQHF. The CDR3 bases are TGTGCCAGCAGCTTTTGGGGACAGTCGCAGCCACAGCATTTT. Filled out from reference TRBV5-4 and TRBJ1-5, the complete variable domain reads ETGVTQSPTHLIKTRGQQVTLRCSSQSGHNTVSWYQQALGQGPQFIFQYYREEENGRGNFPPRFSGLQFPNYSSELNVNALELDDSALYLCASSFWGQSQPQHFGDGTRLSIL.

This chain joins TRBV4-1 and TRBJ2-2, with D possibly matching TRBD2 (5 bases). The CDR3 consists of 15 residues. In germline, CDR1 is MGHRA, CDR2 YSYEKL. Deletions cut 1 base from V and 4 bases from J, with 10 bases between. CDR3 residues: CASSQGVASTGELFF. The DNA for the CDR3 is TGCGCCAGCAGCCAAGGAGTAGCGAGCACCGGGGAGCTGTTTTTT.

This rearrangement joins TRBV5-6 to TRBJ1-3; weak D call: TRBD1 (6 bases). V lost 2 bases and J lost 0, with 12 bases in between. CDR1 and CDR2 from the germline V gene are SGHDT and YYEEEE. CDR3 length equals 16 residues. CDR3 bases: TGTGCCAGCAGCTTTACAGGGAGGTACTCTGGAAACACCATATATTTT. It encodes CASSFTGRYSGNTIYF.